This TCR beta chain emerged from a study of T cells of healthy individuals. MiXCR was run by TCRdb on the 5' RACE reads, yielding one entry per CDR3 protein. The data hold tens of thousands of distinct CDR3 sequences, with around 15% observed a single time. The V and J ends lost 4 bases and 1 base, in that order; junction bases with no gene match: 12. The CDR3 has 17 amino acids. Germline CDR1 and CDR2: SGHTA and FQGTGA. The chain joins TRBV7-3 to TRBJ1-1; 7 bases agree with TRBD1. The clonotype comes from a human donor in good health. CDR3 in amino acids: CASSSGVWTGRNTEAFF. CDR3 bases: TGTGCCAGCAGCTCAGGGGTCTGGACAGGCAGGAACACTGAAGCTTTCTTT.